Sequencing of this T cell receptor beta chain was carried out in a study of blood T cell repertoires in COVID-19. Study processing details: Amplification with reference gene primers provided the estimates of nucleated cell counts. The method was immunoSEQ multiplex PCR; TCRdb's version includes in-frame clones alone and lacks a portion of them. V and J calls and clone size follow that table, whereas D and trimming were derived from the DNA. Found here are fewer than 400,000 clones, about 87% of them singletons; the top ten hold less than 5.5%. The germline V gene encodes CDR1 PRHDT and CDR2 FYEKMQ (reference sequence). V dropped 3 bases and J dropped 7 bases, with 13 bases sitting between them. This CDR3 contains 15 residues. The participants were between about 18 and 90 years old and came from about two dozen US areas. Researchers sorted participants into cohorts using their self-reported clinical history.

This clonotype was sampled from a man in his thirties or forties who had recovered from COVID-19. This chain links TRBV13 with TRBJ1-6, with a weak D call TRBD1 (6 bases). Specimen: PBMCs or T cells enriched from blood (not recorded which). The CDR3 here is CASSLQTGANSPLHF. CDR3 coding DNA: TGTGCCAGCAGCTTGCAGACAGGTGCCAATTCACCCCTCCACTTT.